These 2 T cell receptor beta chains were sequenced from one sample in a study of cytomegalovirus exposure and HLA in healthy donors. The data were produced by immunoSEQ multiplex PCR, yet TCRdb's version contains in-frame clones alone and is incomplete. The profile covers hundreds of thousands of clones, with about nine tenths appearing a single time and over 0.75% taken by the ten largest. The sample was PBMCs. The receptors originated from a woman between 18 and 29 years old in good health and CMV-seronegative.

The chain recombines TRBV7-9 with TRBJ1-4, with D maybe TRBD1 (6 bases). Trimming removed 5 bases at V and 5 bases at J, with 15 bases between. Looked up from germline, CDR1 is SEHNR and CDR2 is FQNEAQ (reference sequence). The CDR3 runs 15 residues. The CDR3 DNA reads TGTGCCAGCAGCCCTCCTGGACAGTTAAATGAAAAACTGTTTTTT. As protein: CASSPPGQLNEKLFF.

This clone was observed a few times. The chain links TRBV9 to TRBJ1-4, with 9 bases identical to TRBD1. Germline loops: CDR1 SGDLS, CDR2 YYNGEE. V shed 3 bases, J shed 4 bases, and the junction held 1 base outside the gene matches. The CDR3 length is 14 residues. This CDR3 reads CASSAGQGNEKLFF. CDR3 DNA: TGTGCCAGCAGCGCGGGACAGGGTAATGAAAAACTGTTTTTT.